The 7 T cell receptor beta chains below all came from one sample that was sequenced in a study of T cells after yellow fever vaccination. TCRdb reprocessed the 5' RACE reads via MiXCR and lists one record per CDR3 protein. The table includes 610,000 or so distinct CDR3 sequences, more than 9% detected once. Sequenced material: PBMCs, taken on the day of the yellow fever booster vaccination. All receptors derive from a man in his thirties or forties who received the YFV17D yellow fever vaccine.

The rearrangement links TRBV29-1 to TRBJ1-1; possibly TRBD1 for D (5 bases). The CDR3 consists of 12 residues. Germline V gives CDR1 SQVTM, CDR2 ANQGSEA. The ends were cut back, 3 bases at V and 1 base at J, with 6 bases in the middle. DNA for the CDR3: TGCAGCGTTGATGACAGGAACACTGAAGCTTTCTTT. Translating gives CSVDDRNTEAFF.

For this clonotype: This may be a read error, as it is one base from a much larger clone. The CDR3 sequence: CASTSTGSNTKAFF. CDR3 nucleotides: TGTGCCAGCACCTCGACAGGGTCGAACACTAAAGCTTTCTTT. The V call is TRBV12-3 or TRBV12-4, the J call TRBJ1-1; 7 bases are a match to TRBD1. CDR3 length: 14 residues.

Only a few counts were recorded for this clonotype. The chain carries TRBV7-9 and TRBJ2-1, with 14 bases identical to TRBD2. V was clipped by 4 bases and J by 9 bases; unmatched bases: 8. The CDR3 totals 16 residues. Germline values: CDR1 SEHNR, CDR2 FQNEAQ (reference sequence). CDR3: CASSSTGTSGSVEQFF. CDR3 bases: TGTGCCAGCAGCTCGACCGGGACTAGCGGGAGTGTTGAGCAGTTCTTC.

V usage is TRBV7-2 and J usage is TRBJ1-6, with D uncertain. Germline V gives CDR1 SGHTA, CDR2 FQGNSA. The CDR3 extends over 16 amino acids. With 0 bases removed from V and 7 bases from J, the gap between germline ends came to 13 bases. The CDR3 protein is CASSLARRSGNSPLHF. CDR3 DNA sequence: TGTGCCAGCAGCTTAGCTCGCCGGAGTGGGAATTCACCCCTCCACTTT.

CDR3 nucleotide sequence: TGCGCCAGCAGCGTCGTAGCGGGCCCCGGGGGGTCCAATGAGCAGTTCTTC. Protein: CASSVVAGPGGSNEQFF. This chain joins TRBV5-1 and TRBJ2-1; 7 bases are a match to TRBD2. Trimming removed 4 bases from V and 6 bases from J; junction bases left unmatched: 16. CDR1 is SGHRS, CDR2 YFSETQ, per germline. CDR3 length: 17 residues. Supplemented by reference TRBV5-1 and TRBJ2-1, the full variable domain reads KAGVTQTPRYLIKTRGQQVTLSCSPISGHRSVSWYQQTPGQGLQFLFEYFSETQRNKGNFPGRFSGRQFSNSRSEMNVSTLELGDSALYLCASSVVAGPGGSNEQFFGPGTRLTVL.

This rearrangement joins TRBV5-4 to TRBJ2-3; D not certain. This CDR3 is built from 17 residues. V was clipped by 0 bases and J by 3 bases, with 17 bases between them. Germline V gene sequence: CDR1 SGHNT, CDR2 YYREEE (reference sequence). The CDR3, as DNA: TGTGCCAGCAGCTTGGTGGTGCGTAAAAAGGCGACAGATACGCAGTATTTT. This codes for CASSLVVRKKATDTQYF.

This sequence joins TRBV5-1 and TRBJ2-2, with D possibly being TRBD1 (5 bases). V lost 6 bases and J 5 bases, leaving 8 bases between the germline ends. This CDR3 is 12 amino acids long. The V gene's germline CDR1 is SGHRS and CDR2 YFSETQ. The CDR3 is CASTAGTGELFF. Written as DNA, the CDR3 is TGCGCCAGCACCGCAGGGACCGGGGAGCTGTTTTTT.